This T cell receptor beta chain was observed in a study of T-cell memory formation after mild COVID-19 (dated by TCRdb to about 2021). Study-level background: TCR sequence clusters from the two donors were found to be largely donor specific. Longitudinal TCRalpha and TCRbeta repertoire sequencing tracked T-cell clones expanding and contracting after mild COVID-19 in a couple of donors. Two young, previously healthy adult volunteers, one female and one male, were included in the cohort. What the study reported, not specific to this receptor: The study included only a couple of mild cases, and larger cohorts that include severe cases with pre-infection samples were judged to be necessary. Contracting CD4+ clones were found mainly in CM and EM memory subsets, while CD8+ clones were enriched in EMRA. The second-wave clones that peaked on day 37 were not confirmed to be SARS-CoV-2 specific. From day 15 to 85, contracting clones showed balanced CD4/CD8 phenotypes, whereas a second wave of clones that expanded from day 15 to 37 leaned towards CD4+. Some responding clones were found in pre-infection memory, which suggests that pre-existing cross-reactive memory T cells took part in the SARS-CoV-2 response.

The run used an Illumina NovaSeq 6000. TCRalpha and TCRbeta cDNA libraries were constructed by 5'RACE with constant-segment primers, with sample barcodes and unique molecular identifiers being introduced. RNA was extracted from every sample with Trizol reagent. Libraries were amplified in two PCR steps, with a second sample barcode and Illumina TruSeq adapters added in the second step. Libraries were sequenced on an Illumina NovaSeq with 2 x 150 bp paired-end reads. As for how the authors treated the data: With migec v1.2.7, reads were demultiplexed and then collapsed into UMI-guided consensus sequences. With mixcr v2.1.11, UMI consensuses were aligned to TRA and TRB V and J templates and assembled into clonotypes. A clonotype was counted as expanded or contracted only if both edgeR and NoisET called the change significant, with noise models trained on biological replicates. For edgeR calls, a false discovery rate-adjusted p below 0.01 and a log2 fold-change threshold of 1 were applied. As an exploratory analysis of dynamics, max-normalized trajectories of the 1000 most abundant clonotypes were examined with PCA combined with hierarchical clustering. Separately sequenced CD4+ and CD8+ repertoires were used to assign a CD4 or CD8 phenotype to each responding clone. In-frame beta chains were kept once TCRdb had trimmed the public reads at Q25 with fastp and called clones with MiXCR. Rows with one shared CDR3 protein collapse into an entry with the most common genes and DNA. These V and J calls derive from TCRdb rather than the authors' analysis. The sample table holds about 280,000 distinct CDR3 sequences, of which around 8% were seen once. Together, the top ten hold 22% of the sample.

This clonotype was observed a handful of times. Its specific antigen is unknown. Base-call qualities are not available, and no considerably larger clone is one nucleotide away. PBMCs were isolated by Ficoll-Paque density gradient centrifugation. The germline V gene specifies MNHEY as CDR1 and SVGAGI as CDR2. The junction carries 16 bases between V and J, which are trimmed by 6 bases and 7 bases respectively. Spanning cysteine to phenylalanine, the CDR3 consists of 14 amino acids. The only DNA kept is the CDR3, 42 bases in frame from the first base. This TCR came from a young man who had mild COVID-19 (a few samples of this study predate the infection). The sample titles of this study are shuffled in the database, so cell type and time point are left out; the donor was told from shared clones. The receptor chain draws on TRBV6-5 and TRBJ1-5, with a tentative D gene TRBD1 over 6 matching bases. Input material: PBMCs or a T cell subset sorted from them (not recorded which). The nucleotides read TGTGCCAGCAGCAGCCAGGGGTTCCAACAGCCCCAGCATTTT. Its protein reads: CASSSQGFQQPQHF.